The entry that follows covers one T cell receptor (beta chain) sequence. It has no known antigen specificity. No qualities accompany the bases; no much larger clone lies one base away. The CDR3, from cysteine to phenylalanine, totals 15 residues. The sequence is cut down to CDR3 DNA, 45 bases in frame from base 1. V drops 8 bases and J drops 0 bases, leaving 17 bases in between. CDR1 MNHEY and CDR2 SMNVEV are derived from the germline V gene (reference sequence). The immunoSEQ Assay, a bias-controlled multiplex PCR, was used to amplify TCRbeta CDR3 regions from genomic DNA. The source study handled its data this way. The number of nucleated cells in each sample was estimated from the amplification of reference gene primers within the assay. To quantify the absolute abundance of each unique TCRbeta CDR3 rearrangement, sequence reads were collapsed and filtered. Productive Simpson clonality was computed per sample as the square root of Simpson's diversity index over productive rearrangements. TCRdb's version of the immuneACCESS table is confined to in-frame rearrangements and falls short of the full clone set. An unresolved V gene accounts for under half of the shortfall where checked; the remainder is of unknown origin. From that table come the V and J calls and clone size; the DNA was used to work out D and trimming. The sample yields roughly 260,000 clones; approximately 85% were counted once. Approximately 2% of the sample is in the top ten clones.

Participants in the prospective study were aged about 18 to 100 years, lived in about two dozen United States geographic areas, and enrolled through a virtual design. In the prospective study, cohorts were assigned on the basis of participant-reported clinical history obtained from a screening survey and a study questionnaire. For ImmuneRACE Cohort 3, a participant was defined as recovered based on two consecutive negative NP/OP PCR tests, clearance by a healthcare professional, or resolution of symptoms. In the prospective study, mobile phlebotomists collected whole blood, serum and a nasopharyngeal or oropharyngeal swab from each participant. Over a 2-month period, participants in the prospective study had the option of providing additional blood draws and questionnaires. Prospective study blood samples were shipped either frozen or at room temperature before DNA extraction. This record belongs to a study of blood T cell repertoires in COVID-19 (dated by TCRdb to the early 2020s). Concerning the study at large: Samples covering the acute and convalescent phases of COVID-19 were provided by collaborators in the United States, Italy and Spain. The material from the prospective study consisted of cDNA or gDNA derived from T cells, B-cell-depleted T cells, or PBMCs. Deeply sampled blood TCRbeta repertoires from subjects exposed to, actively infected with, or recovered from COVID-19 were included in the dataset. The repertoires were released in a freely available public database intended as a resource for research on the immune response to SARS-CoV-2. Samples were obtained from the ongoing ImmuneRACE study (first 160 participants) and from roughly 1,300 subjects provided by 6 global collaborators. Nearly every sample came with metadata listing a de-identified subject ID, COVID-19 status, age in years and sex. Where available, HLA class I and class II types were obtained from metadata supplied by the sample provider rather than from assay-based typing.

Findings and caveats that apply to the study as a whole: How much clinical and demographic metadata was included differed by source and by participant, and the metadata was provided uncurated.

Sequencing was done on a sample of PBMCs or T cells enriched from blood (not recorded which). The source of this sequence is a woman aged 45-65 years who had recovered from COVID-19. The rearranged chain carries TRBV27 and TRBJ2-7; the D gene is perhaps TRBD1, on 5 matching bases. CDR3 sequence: CASYSHTGPSYEQYF. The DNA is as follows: TGTGCCAGCTATAGCCACACAGGTCCCTCCTACGAGCAGTACTTC.